The rows below give T cell receptor beta chains drawn from one sample of a study of T cells in Graves' hyperthyroidism and ophthalmopathy. MiXCR was run by TCRdb on the multiplex PCR reads, yielding one entry per CDR3 protein. The sample lists about 720,000 distinct CDR3 sequences; about 17% were seen once. Sequencing input: blood. The source of these receptors is a woman in her fifties or sixties with Graves' hyperthyroidism that later progressed to Graves' ophthalmopathy. Both conserved end residues are part of each CDR3. The D gene is left open where the match is weak. Not every row has a clone size; where given, it reads once, few, many or a size class.

-,TRBV3-1,few,TRBJ2-5,TGTGCCAGCAGCCAAGATGTAGCCGGGGTCCGGTACTTC,CASSQDVAGVRYF
-,TRBV3-1,many,TRBJ1-5,TGTGCCAGCAGCCAAGATGGGGGGCGAAGCGGTTATAGCAATCAGCCCCAGCATTTT,CASSQDGGRSGYSNQPQHF
-,TRBV18,few,TRBJ2-7,TGTGCCAGCTCACCACCCGGGACGGACACCCACGAGCAGTACTTC,CASSPPGTDTHEQYF
-,TRBV2,many,TRBJ1-5,TGTGCCAGCAGTGATCCGGGGGACGGGATACCCCAGCATTTT,CASSDPGDGIPQHF
-,TRBV4-2,few,TRBJ2-5,TGTGCCAGCAGCCTCCAAGGGGGTTTAGTTGCGGAGACCCAGTACTTC,CASSLQGGLVAETQYF
TRBD1,TRBV7-2,few,TRBJ1-5,TGTGCCAGCAGCTCCGCCGGGACAGCAAATCAGCCCCAGCATTTT,CASSSAGTANQPQHF
TRBD2,TRBV5-1,-,TRBJ2-6,TGCGCCAGCAGCTCGGGCGGGAGGTCGATACCCTCTGGGGCCAACGTCCTGACTTTC,CASSSGGRSIPSGANVLTF
-,TRBV20-1,many,TRBJ1-1,TGCAGTGCTACTCGTCGGGCCAACACTGAAGCTTTCTTT,CSATRRANTEAFF
-,TRBV29-1,few,TRBJ1-2,TGCAGCGTTGAATCCCGGATCTCTACGGGCTACACCTTC,CSVESRISTGYTF
-,TRBV20-1,many,TRBJ2-1,TGCAGTGCTAGCGGGGGCCTGAACAATGAGCAGTTCTTC,CSASGGLNNEQFF
-,TRBV2,few,TRBJ1-3,TGTGCCAGCACCCGAACAGGGAACGGAAACACCATATATTTT,CASTRTGNGNTIYF
TRBD1,TRBV7-9,-,TRBJ2-3,TGTGCCAGCAGCTTTTCCGGGACAGGGACAGATACGCAGTATTTT,CASSFSGTGTDTQYF
-,TRBV6-9,-,TRBJ1-3,TGTGCCAGCCGAATTCAGATAAACTCTGGAAACACCATATATTTT,CASRIQINSGNTIYF
-,TRBV20-1,few,TRBJ2-2,TGCAGTGCTAGTGACCTTGGACAGACGAACACCGGGGAGCTGTTTTTT,CSASDLGQTNTGELFF
TRBD1,TRBV7-2,-,TRBJ2-2,TGTGCCAGCAGCTCCACTCGGGACAGAATCACCGGGGAGCTGTTTTTT,CASSSTRDRITGELFF
-,TRBV7-9,-,TRBJ1-5,TGTGCCAGCAGCTTAGATGGGGCCTATGGCAATCAGCCCCAGCATTTT,CASSLDGAYGNQPQHF
TRBD1,TRBV11-3,many,TRBJ2-6,TGTGCCAGCAGTTCTGGACAGGCTGGGGCCAACGTCCTGACTTTC,CASSSGQAGANVLTF
TRBD1,TRBV12-3/TRBV12-4,-,TRBJ2-2,TGTGCCAGCAGTGGAATAGGGGGCTCCACCGGGGAGCTGTTTTTT,CASSGIGGSTGELFF
-,TRBV4-2,-,TRBJ2-7,TGTGCCAGCAGCCACCGGTACCAAGGGCCCTACGAGCAGTACTTC,CASSHRYQGPYEQYF
TRBD1,TRBV29-1,-,TRBJ1-2,TGCAGCGGATACAGGGGACCGGATGGCTACACCTTC,CSGYRGPDGYTF